This TCR beta chain was sequenced during a study of a mutant IDH1 vaccine in newly diagnosed glioma. Time point indicated: baseline, week 1 (first vaccination visit). Treatment of the sample: pre-vaccination baseline after standard-of-care therapy. Assay: immunoSEQ multiplex PCR; the TCRdb copy retains only in-frame clones and omits some. Seen here are some 59,000 clones, approximately 81% observed once, and the top ten hold approximately 19%. This sample comprised PBMCs, obtained from a glioma patient treated with radiotherapy, temozolomide or both. The clonotype was recovered from a man aged 18 to 29 with glioma.

CDR3 sequence (DNA): TGTGCCAGCAGCTTCGGGCCGTCAACGCCTCAGCCCCAGCATTTT. This encodes CASSFGPSTPQPQHF. The chain couples TRBV7-2 to TRBJ1-5; D remains ambiguous. CDR1 and CDR2 (germline): SGHTA, FQGNSA. The CDR3 has 15 residues. V was shortened by 3 bases and J by 6 bases, with 15 bases between the two germline ends.